The T cell receptor beta chain described here comes from a study of T-cell memory formation after mild COVID-19. Study-level information: TCR clusters showed largely donor specificity. Study conclusions and caveats: The study detected some responding clones in pre-infection memory, suggesting cross-reactive memory joined. Clones contracting day 15 to 85 were balanced CD4/CD8; later expanders leaned CD4+.

Constant-segment-primed 5'RACE gave TCR alpha and TCR beta cDNA libraries with sample barcodes and UMIs. TCRdb used MiXCR to reprocess the 5' RACE reads, holding one entry per CDR3 protein. Seen here are about 340,000 distinct CDR3 sequences, 20% to 25% observed once, and the top ten hold 20% to 25%. This clonotype was counted ten times or more. No antigen is known for it. This CDR3 has 15 amino acids. V shed 0 bases and J shed 4 bases, with 13 bases lying between them. The germline CDR1 and CDR2 sequences are LGHNA and YSLEER. This TCR was recovered from a man aged 18 to 29 who had mild COVID-19 (a few samples of this study predate the infection). Cell type and time point are not known. The chain carries TRBV4-3 and TRBJ2-7, with D maybe TRBD1 (5 bases). The sample taken for sequencing was PBMCs or a T cell subset sorted from them (not recorded which). The CDR3 loop reads CASSQEGATSYEQYF. The CDR3 DNA reads TGCGCCAGCAGCCAAGAAGGGGCGACCTCATACGAGCAGTACTTC.